This entry lists 24 T cell receptor beta chains sequenced from one sample in a study of brain T cells in children with intractable seizures. Measured with immunoSEQ multiplex PCR; TCRdb has only the in-frame clones, and not every one. The sample consists of about 80,000 clones, approximately 89% of them appearing once. This specimen was peripheral blood, taken at surgery. The receptors here all came from a girl aged 2 to 10 with Rasmussen encephalitis and intractable seizures.

The gene calls are TRBV7-8 and TRBJ1-5, with unresolved D. Trimming left V 2 bases short and J 4 bases short, with 6 bases between. CDR1 and CDR2 from the germline V gene are SGHVS and FQNEAQ. The CDR3 runs 13 residues. The CDR3 sequence: CASSLWENQPQHF. The CDR3 bases are TGTGCCAGCAGCTTATGGGAGAATCAGCCCCAGCATTTT.

The CDR3 is CASSYSVGQGRFGEQFF. The CDR3 nucleotides are TGCGCCAGCAGCTACTCCGTTGGACAGGGAAGATTTGGCGAGCAGTTCTTC. V is TRBV5-1 and J is TRBJ2-1; 8 bases agree with TRBD1. The V gene end was trimmed by 3 bases and the J gene end by 10 bases; junction bases not matched to a gene: 18. Per germline, CDR1 SGHRS and CDR2 YFSETQ. The CDR3 runs to 17 residues.

The chain recombines TRBV5-1 with TRBJ1-1; the D is unclear. This CDR3 comprises 12 residues. The V end lost 7 bases, the J end lost 5 bases, and 12 bases lay between the germline ends. The germline gives CDR1 SGHRS, CDR2 YFSETQ. The CDR3 region is CASSRKGTEAFF. The CDR3 coding sequence is TGCGCCAGCTCCCGGAAAGGGACTGAAGCTTTCTTT.

The chain has TRBV12-3 or TRBV12-4 and TRBJ2-6; D not certain. V lost 8 bases and J 4 bases, leaving 6 bases between the germline ends. The CDR3 covers 12 residues. The CDR3 sequence: CASAWGANVLTF. As DNA, the CDR3 is TGTGCCAGCGCCTGGGGGGCCAACGTCCTGACTTTC.

This clone was observed a handful of times. V gene TRBV21-1 combines with J gene TRBJ2-7; the D call of TRBD1 is as the table states it, not checked on the DNA. TRBV21-1 is recorded as a pseudogene. The CDR3 spans 15 residues. CDR3 coding DNA: TGTGCCAGCAGCGACAGGGTTCCCTTCTCCTACGAGCAGTACTTC. This gives the protein CASSDRVPFSYEQYF.

This chain uses TRBV5-1 with TRBJ2-5; a possible D gene is TRBD1 (5 bases). The CDR3 contains 15 residues. Germline V gene sequence: CDR1 SGHRS, CDR2 YFSETQ. Between the trimmed V and J ends, which lost 4 bases and 1 base, there was a span of 14 bases. As DNA, the CDR3 is TGCGCCAGCAGCCCGCAGGGTCCCCTCCAAGAGACCCAGTACTTC. The encoded protein is CASSPQGPLQETQYF.

The chain combines TRBV3-1 (or the pseudogene TRBV3-2) with TRBJ2-3; D gene unclear. CDR1 LGHDT and CDR2 YNNKEL come from the germline V gene (reference sequence). There are 11 residues in the CDR3. V was trimmed by 4 bases and J by 5 bases, leaving 4 bases between them. This CDR3 is CASSRVDTQYF. The CDR3 DNA reads TGTGCCAGCAGCCGGGTAGATACGCAGTATTTT.

This chain links TRBV6-1 with TRBJ1-2; the match to TRBD1 covers 10 bases. The CDR3 contains 16 residues. Germline lookup yields CDR1 MNHNS and CDR2 SASEGT. Trimming cost V 3 bases and J 2 bases; bases outside gene matches: 6. The DNA of the CDR3 is TGTGCCAGCAGTGAGCGGGGGGGACAGGGGAACTATGGCTACACCTTC. It codes for CASSERGGQGNYGYTF.

The J gene is TRBJ2-1, the V gene TRBV19; 7 bases fit TRBD2. The CDR3 loop spans 13 amino acids. V trimming: 2 bases; J trimming: 14 bases; junction bases outside the gene matches: 9. The germline V gene has CDR1 LNHDA and CDR2 SQIVND (reference sequence). CDR3 bases: TGTGCCAGTAGTATACCCCGTGGAGGGAGGGAGTTCTTC. Its translation: CASSIPRGGREFF.

This chain uses TRBV3-1 (or the pseudogene TRBV3-2) with TRBJ2-5; tentatively, D is TRBD1 or TRBD2 (5 bases each). Germline V gives CDR1 LGHDT, CDR2 YNNKEL (reference sequence). V was pared by 0 bases and J by 0 bases, with 11 bases between. There are 16 residues in the CDR3. CDR3 sequence (DNA): TGTGCCAGCAGCCAAGATGGGGACGGGCACCAAGAGACCCAGTACTTC. This translates into CASSQDGDGHQETQYF.

This chain joins TRBV24-1 and TRBJ1-2, with D maybe TRBD1 (5 bases). Germline CDR1 is KGHDR and CDR2 is SFDVKD. Trimming removed 3 bases from V and 6 bases from J, with 10 bases in between. The CDR3 loop spans 13 amino acids. CDR3 in amino acids: CATSDQGWDGYTF. The CDR3 region has the DNA TGTGCCACCAGTGATCAGGGTTGGGATGGCTACACCTTC.

The rearrangement uses TRBV6-5 and TRBJ1-4; TRBD1 matches 7 bases. Germline-derived CDR1 and CDR2 are MNHEY and SVGAGI. J lost 4 bases, V lost 2 bases, and 7 bases had no gene match. There are 16 residues in the CDR3. CDR3 amino acids: CASSYVYRGLNEKLFF. The CDR3 nucleotides are TGTGCCAGCAGTTACGTGTACAGGGGCCTTAATGAAAAACTGTTTTTT.

V and J are TRBV10-3 and TRBJ2-2; no clear D. The CDR3 is 14 amino acids. Germline V CDR1 and CDR2: ENHRY, SYGVKD. V gave up 5 bases and J gave up 0 bases, with 7 bases separating them. The CDR3 region is CAISNAPNTGELFF. The CDR3 DNA reads as TGTGCCATCAGTAACGCACCGAACACCGGGGAGCTGTTTTTT.

The CDR3 sequence: CASSQVLRAGNTIYF. DNA for the CDR3: TGTGCCAGCAGCCAAGTACTGAGGGCTGGAAACACCATATATTTT. The chain links TRBV4-2 to TRBJ1-3, with unresolved D. V dropped 1 base and J dropped 2 bases, with 9 bases sitting between them. CDR1 is LGHNA and CDR2 is YNFKEQ in the germline V gene. This CDR3 region has 15 residues.

The chain couples TRBV5-6 to TRBJ2-5, with unresolved D. Germline loops: CDR1 SGHDT, CDR2 YYEEEE. V gave up 0 bases and J gave up 4 bases, with 4 bases separating them. The CDR3 is 12 amino acids. The DNA of the CDR3 is TGTGCCAGCAGCTTGGAGCTAGAGACCCAGTACTTC. Translated, it gives CASSLELETQYF.

The rearrangement joins TRBV12-5 to TRBJ2-7, with a tentative D call TRBD1 (6 bases). The CDR3 is 11 residues long. V was cut by 7 bases and J by 2 bases, with 6 bases left in between. CDR1 is LGHNT, CDR2 FRNRAP, per germline. CDR3 protein: CASAGAYEQYF. DNA of the CDR3: TGTGCTAGTGCAGGGGCCTACGAGCAGTACTTC.

This chain links TRBV3-1 (or the pseudogene TRBV3-2) with TRBJ1-2, with no clear D. The V end was cut by 0 bases, the J end by 9 bases, with 8 bases between. The CDR3 totals 12 residues. CDR1 is LGHDT and CDR2 is YNNKEL in the germline V gene (reference sequence). CDR3 sequence (DNA): TGTGCCAGCAGCCAAGAACGGAGCAGCTACACCTTC. Its protein is CASSQERSSYTF.

This clone came up once. V and J are TRBV28 and TRBJ1-3; D uncertain. The CDR3 covers 15 residues. CDR1 is MDHEN and CDR2 is SYDVKM in the germline V gene. Between the trimmed V and J ends, which lost 7 bases and 0 bases, there was a span of 13 bases. CDR3 loop: CASIGRSRSGNTIYF. CDR3 coding DNA: TGTGCCAGCATAGGGCGGTCCCGCTCTGGAAACACCATATATTTT. Based on the CDR3 plus reference TRBV28 and TRBJ1-3, the full variable domain is DVKVTQSSRYLVKRTGEKVFLECVQDMDHENMFWYRQDPGLGLRLIYFSYDVKMKEKGDIPEGYSVSREKKERFSLILESASTNQTSMYLCASIGRSRSGNTIYFGEGSWLTVV.

The rearrangement links TRBV19 to TRBJ2-5; tentatively, D is TRBD2 (6 bases). The V gene's germline CDR1 is LNHDA and CDR2 SQIVND (reference sequence). This CDR3 has 13 residues. V was shortened by 3 bases and J by 5 bases, with 10 bases between the two germline ends. The CDR3 spells CASSIQGGETQYF. The DNA for the CDR3 is TGTGCCAGTAGTATTCAGGGAGGCGAGACCCAGTACTTC. Full variable domain (rest looked up from reference TRBV19 and TRBJ2-5): DGGITQSPKYLFRKEGQNVTLSCEQNLNHDAMYWYRQDPGQGLRLIYYSQIVNDFQKGDIAEGYSVSREKKESFPLTVTSAQKNPTAFYLCASSIQGGETQYFGPGTRLLVL.

The rearrangement joins TRBV11-2 to TRBJ2-7; D unclear. Trimming pared 1 base from V and 3 bases from J, leaving 13 bases between. The CDR3 sequence is 15 residues long. Germline assignment: CDR1 SGHAT and CDR2 FQNNGV. CDR3 coding DNA: TGTGCCAGCAGCTTAGTCCCAGGCGGTGGCTACGAGCAGTACTTC. It yields the protein CASSLVPGGGYEQYF.

This chain links TRBV5-1 with TRBJ2-2, with D uncertain. This CDR3 has 14 residues. The germline V gene has CDR1 SGHRS and CDR2 YFSETQ. V was cut by 0 bases and J by 5 bases, with 8 bases left in between. CDR3 amino acids: CASSLVDWTGELFF. The CDR3 coding sequence is TGCGCCAGCAGCTTGGTAGATTGGACCGGGGAGCTGTTTTTT.

The rearrangement links TRBV27 to TRBJ1-3; D unresolved. With 2 bases removed from V and 4 bases from J, the gap between germline ends came to 12 bases. Germline loops: CDR1 MNHEY, CDR2 SMNVEV (reference sequence). The CDR3 length is 15 residues. This CDR3 reads CASSLSWTVGNTIYF. CDR3 sequence (DNA): TGTGCCAGCAGTTTAAGCTGGACCGTCGGAAACACCATATATTTT.

The chain carries TRBV5-4 and TRBJ2-5, with D possibly being TRBD1 or TRBD2 (6 bases each). The CDR3 contains 15 residues. The V gene's germline CDR1 is SGHNT and CDR2 YYREEE (reference sequence). V was cut by 0 bases and J by 2 bases, with 11 bases left in between. The DNA for the CDR3 is TGTGCCAGCAGCTTGGAGAGGGGGAGGCAAGAGACCCAGTACTTC. Protein product: CASSLERGRQETQYF.

The rearrangement links TRBV7-9 to TRBJ2-7; D gene unclear. The CDR3 runs to 13 residues. V was cut by 1 base and J by 3 bases, with 7 bases left in between. CDR1 is SEHNR and CDR2 is FQNEAQ in the germline V gene (reference sequence). The CDR3 loop is CASSLGQVYEQYF. The CDR3 region has the DNA TGTGCCAGCAGCTTAGGACAAGTCTACGAGCAGTACTTC.